Below are 25 T cell receptor beta chains sequenced from a single sample in a study of T cell repertoires in cytomegalovirus infection. In TCRdb, the reads were re-called with MiXCR into one record per CDR3 protein. The sample yields 680,000 or so distinct CDR3 sequences, less than 40% seen once. Sequenced input: PBMCs. These receptors were taken from a human donor in good health (CMV status not recorded). Some clones in this sample may be carry-over from other donors' samples.

The V call is TRBV7-4, the J call TRBJ2-7; tentatively, D is TRBD1 or TRBD2 (6 bases each). This CDR3 has 14 residues. V was clipped by 5 bases and J by 5 bases, with 16 bases between them. The germline gives CDR1 SGHVT, CDR2 SQSDAQ. The CDR3 reads CASSRGGGLDEQYF. CDR3 DNA: TGTGCCAGCAGCCGAGGGGGAGGATTGGACGAGCAGTACTTC.

The CDR3 region has the DNA TGTGCCAGCAGTTTCATGGATTCACCCCTCCACTTT. Translating gives CASSFMDSPLHF. The rearrangement uses TRBV27 and TRBJ1-6; D unclear. The CDR3 has 12 amino acids. Trimming took 3 bases from V and 8 from J, leaving 5 bases between them. CDR1 and CDR2 from the germline V gene are MNHEY and SMNVEV (reference sequence).

A few counts support this clonotype. The rearrangement uses TRBV7-2 and TRBJ2-7, with 7 bases matching TRBD2. CDR3 length: 17 residues. The V gene end was trimmed by 6 bases and the J gene end by 7 bases; junction bases not matched to a gene: 21. The germline gives CDR1 SGHTA, CDR2 FQGNSA. CDR3 amino acids: CASRPLPSSGPPREQYF. The CDR3 bases are TGTGCCAGCAGACCCCTTCCCTCTAGCGGCCCCCCGAGGGAGCAGTACTTC.

In this sample, this clonotype turned up a few times. This chain joins TRBV7-9 and TRBJ2-2; no firm D call. The CDR3 is 14 residues long. V was shortened by 4 bases and J by 1 base, with 7 bases between the two germline ends. Germline values: CDR1 SEHNR, CDR2 FQNEAQ (reference sequence). CDR3 nucleotide sequence: TGTGCCAGCAGCTCACGACAGAACACCGGGGAGCTGTTTTTT. It encodes CASSSRQNTGELFF.

Points on this clonotype: A much larger clone sits a single nucleotide away, making a read error possible. The V call is TRBV7-3, the J call TRBJ1-1; D remains ambiguous. Germline loops: CDR1 SGHTA, CDR2 FQGTGA. The CDR3 has 13 residues. V dropped 5 bases and J dropped 4 bases, with 11 bases sitting between them. CDR3: CASSPTVVTEAFF. The DNA for the CDR3 is TGTGCCAGCAGCCCCACGGTAGTCACTGAAGCTTTCTTT.

The chain uses TRBV14 and TRBJ2-1; 7 bases match TRBD2. V shed 6 bases and J 0 bases; nucleotides not matched to a gene: 11. The length of the CDR3 is 17 residues. Germline lookup yields CDR1 SGHDN and CDR2 FVKESK. CDR3 residues: CASSQFSGVPSYNEQFF. The CDR3 nucleotides are TGTGCCAGCAGTCAGTTCAGCGGGGTGCCCTCCTACAATGAGCAGTTCTTC.

This clonotype was counted a few times. The chain has TRBV7-8 and TRBJ1-5, with a possible D match to TRBD1 (6 bases). V shed 4 bases and J shed 2 bases, with 15 bases lying between them. This CDR3 contains 16 residues. Germline assignment: CDR1 SGHVS and CDR2 FQNEAQ. This CDR3 is CASSSIQGPRNQPQHF. CDR3 DNA: TGTGCCAGCAGCTCGATACAGGGTCCGCGCAATCAGCCCCAGCATTTT. Combining the CDR3 with reference TRBV7-8 and TRBJ1-5 gives the whole variable domain GAGVSQSPRYKVAKRGQDVALRCDPISGHVSLFWYQQALGQGPEFLTYFQNEAQLDKSGLPSDRFFAERPEGSVSTLKIQRTQQEDSAVYLCASSSIQGPRNQPQHFGDGTRLSIL.

V is TRBV7-2 and J is TRBJ1-4; the match to TRBD1 covers 10 bases. The V gene end was trimmed by 5 bases and the J gene end by 8 bases; junction bases not matched to a gene: 8. The CDR3 length is 15 residues. Germline values: CDR1 SGHTA, CDR2 FQGNSA. CDR3 in DNA: TGTGCCAGCAGCCAGAGGGGACAGGGGAGGGAAAAACTGTTTTTT. Translation: CASSQRGQGREKLFF.

The chain joins TRBV28 to TRBJ2-3, with 8 bases fitting TRBD1. Trimming took 8 bases from V and 12 from J; bases not matched to a gene: 13. The CDR3 totals 13 residues. CDR1 and CDR2 (germline): MDHEN, SYDVKM. This CDR3 reads CASGPGGGQVQYF. DNA of the CDR3: TGTGCCAGCGGCCCCGGAGGGGGACAGGTTCAGTATTTT.

This sequence joins TRBV7-9 and TRBJ2-1, with 7 bases identical to TRBD1. The CDR3 extends over 14 amino acids. Trimming removed 0 bases from V and 5 bases from J; junction bases left unmatched: 1. Germline V lookup: CDR1 SEHNR, CDR2 FQNEAQ (reference sequence). The CDR3 reads CASSLADRNNEQFF. CDR3 nucleotides: TGTGCCAGCAGCTTAGCGGACAGGAACAATGAGCAGTTCTTC.

In the case of this clonotype: This may be a read error, as it is one base from a much larger clone. V gene TRBV5-1 combines with J gene TRBJ1-4, with unresolved D. The CDR3 contains 17 residues. CDR1 and CDR2 from the germline V gene are SGHRS and YFSETQ. Trimming left V 4 bases short and J 5 bases short, with 21 bases between. The CDR3 protein is CASSVDPLAGRNEKLFF. The CDR3 DNA reads TGCGCCAGCAGCGTGGACCCCTTGGCAGGCCGAAATGAAAAACTGTTTTTT.

This clonotype was counted a few times. The V gene is TRBV12-5, the J gene TRBJ2-2; tentative D call: TRBD2 (6 bases). This CDR3 is built from 16 residues. The V gene's germline CDR1 is LGHNT and CDR2 FRNRAP. The V gene lost 6 bases and the J gene lost 3 bases, with 17 bases spanning the gap. The CDR3 DNA follows: TGTGCTAGTGGAACCCGGGACTTCCCTTACACCGGGGAGCTGTTTTTT. It encodes CASGTRDFPYTGELFF.

This clonotype was counted only a few times. J is TRBJ2-3 and V is TRBV27, with 7 bases fitting TRBD1. The trim removed 5 bases at V and 4 bases at J, leaving 3 bases unmatched. Germline loops: CDR1 MNHEY, CDR2 SMNVEV (reference sequence). This CDR3 region has 13 residues. In nucleotides, the CDR3 is TGTGCCAGCAGTCACAGGGGTGCAGATACGCAGTATTTT. Its protein product is CASSHRGADTQYF.

V gene TRBV12-5 combines with J gene TRBJ1-1, with no clear D. Trimming took off 6 bases at V and 1 base at J, with 9 bases between the two ends. Per germline, CDR1 LGHNT and CDR2 FRNRAP. The CDR3 contains 13 residues. The CDR3 DNA is TGTGCTAGTGGCCTTAATCCGAACACTGAAGCTTTCTTT. It specifies CASGLNPNTEAFF. Together with reference TRBV12-5 and TRBJ1-1, the CDR3 gives the full variable domain: DARVTQTPRHKVTEMGQEVTMRCQPILGHNTVFWYRQTMMQGLELLAYFRNRAPLDDSGMPKDRFSAEMPDATLATLKIQPSEPRDSAVYFCASGLNPNTEAFFGQGTRLTVV.

This clonotype was seen a handful of times. CDR3 DNA: TGTGCCAGCAGTCCCCCGTTCGGCGGAGGTGACAATGAGCAGTTCTTC. Translating gives CASSPPFGGGDNEQFF. The rearrangement links TRBV28 to TRBJ2-1, with D maybe TRBD2 (5 bases). CDR1 is MDHEN and CDR2 is SYDVKM in the germline V gene. V dropped 5 bases and J dropped 5 bases, with 19 bases sitting between them. This CDR3 is 16 amino acids long. Variable domain in full (rest from reference TRBV28 and TRBJ2-1): DVKVTQSSRYLVKRTGEKVFLECVQDMDHENMFWYRQDPGLGLRLIYFSYDVKMKEKGDIPEGYSVSREKKERFSLILESASTNQTSMYLCASSPPFGGGDNEQFFGPGTRLTVL.

This clonotype was seen a few times. The CDR3 coding sequence is TGTGCCAGCAGCTTAGAGGCATGGCGTCAGGGGGCGCGGAGTGAGCAGTTCTTC. Translating it yields CASSLEAWRQGARSEQFF. The rearrangement joins TRBV7-9 to TRBJ2-1; 8 bases match TRBD1. Germline CDR1 is SEHNR and CDR2 is FQNEAQ (reference sequence). The length of the CDR3 is 18 residues. The ends lost 1 base at V and 9 bases at J; junction bases unmatched: 17.

The chain links TRBV28 to TRBJ1-5, with D maybe TRBD1 (5 bases). Germline CDR1 is MDHEN and CDR2 is SYDVKM. The CDR3 contains 16 residues. Trimming removed 7 bases from V and 4 bases from J, with 20 bases in between. The CDR3 loop is CASTPSRQGRNQPQHF. The CDR3 DNA reads TGTGCCAGCACCCCATCCCGGCAGGGTCGAAATCAGCCCCAGCATTTT.

About this clonotype itself: No conserved phenylalanine or tryptophan ends this CDR3, so it is likely a read error. This chain joins TRBV2 and TRBJ1-2; D is possibly TRBD1 (5 bases). V lost 8 bases to trimming and J lost 3 bases, with 19 bases between them. Germline values: CDR1 SNHLY, CDR2 FYNNEI. The CDR3 length is 15 residues. In DNA form, the CDR3 reads TGTGCCAGCCTGGGGTACAGGCCCCAGGACTATGGCTACACCTTG. Translating it yields CASLGYRPQDYGYTL.

This clonotype was detected a few times. The CDR3 region is CATSRGLAETSYNEQFF. CDR3 coding DNA: TGTGCCACCAGCAGAGGACTAGCGGAGACCTCCTACAATGAGCAGTTCTTC. The chain is built from TRBV15 and TRBJ2-1; TRBD2 agrees at 9 bases. Trimming cost V 1 base and J 0 bases; bases outside gene matches: 4. Germline CDR1 and CDR2: LNHNV and YYDKDF (reference sequence). CDR3 length equals 17 residues. Filled out from reference TRBV15 and TRBJ2-1, the complete variable domain reads DAMVIQNPRYQVTQFGKPVTLSCSQTLNHNVMYWYQQKSSQAPKLLFHYYDKDFNNEADTPDNFQSRRPNTSFCFLDIRSPGLGDTAMYLCATSRGLAETSYNEQFFGPGTRLTVL.

This clonotype was seen a handful of times. The V gene is TRBV6-5, the J gene TRBJ1-2; 8 bases align to TRBD1. This CDR3 has 13 residues. V was clipped by 2 bases and J by 7 bases; unmatched bases: 3. In germline, CDR1 is MNHEY, CDR2 SVGAGI. The CDR3 region has the DNA TGTGCCAGCAGTTACGGACAGGGTCTTGGCTACACCTTC. Translating it yields CASSYGQGLGYTF.

This clonotype was picked up a small number of times. J is TRBJ1-2 and V is TRBV29-1, with 8 bases fitting TRBD1. The CDR3 totals 14 residues. Germline assignment: CDR1 SQVTM and CDR2 ANQGSEA. With V trimmed by 7 bases and J by 2 bases, 9 bases remained unmatched. The CDR3 bases are TGCAGCGCCGTTGGCAGGGGGCTCAACTATGGCTACACCTTC. Its protein product is CSAVGRGLNYGYTF.

The J gene is TRBJ2-1, the V gene TRBV19, with 9 positions matching TRBD1. The germline V gene has CDR1 LNHDA and CDR2 SQIVND (reference sequence). The CDR3 is 12 amino acids. V was clipped by 7 bases and J by 9 bases; unmatched bases: 4. CDR3 DNA sequence: TGTGCCAGTATGGACAGGGGTTTTGAGCAGTTCTTC. It specifies CASMDRGFEQFF.

This clonotype was seen a few times. V and J are TRBV28 and TRBJ1-1, with no clear D. The CDR3 spans 15 residues. Deletions cut 1 base from V and 2 bases from J, with 11 bases between. Germline CDR1 reads MDHEN; CDR2 reads SYDVKM. For the CDR3, the DNA is TGTGCCAGCAGTTTATTAAAGGGTGCAAACACTGAAGCTTTCTTT. This gives the protein CASSLLKGANTEAFF.

The chain is built from TRBV28 and TRBJ1-6, with 8 bases matching TRBD1. Per germline, CDR1 MDHEN and CDR2 SYDVKM. V trimming: 6 bases; J trimming: 15 bases; junction bases outside the gene matches: 13. The CDR3 consists of 14 residues. CDR3 in DNA: TGTGCCAGCAGCGCGACAGGGGCCCTTTTAATCCTCCACTTT. As protein: CASSATGALLILHF.

To note about this clonotype: This may come from a read error, since a much larger clone is one base off. This rearrangement joins TRBV7-2 to TRBJ1-2; the D gene is possibly TRBD1 (5 bases). Trimming removed 5 bases from V and 3 bases from J, with 13 bases in between. CDR3 length equals 14 residues. Germline V lookup: CDR1 SGHTA, CDR2 FQGNSA. CDR3 region: CASSPLQDHYGYTF. The CDR3 DNA is TGTGCCAGCAGCCCCCTACAGGACCACTATGGCTACACCTTC.